Below, 16 T cell receptor beta chains from the same sample are listed, as sequenced in a study of shared clonotypes between healthy human individuals (dated by TCRdb to about 2020). Libraries were built with the immunoSEQ multiplex PCR assay. TCRdb retrieved this table from immuneACCESS and kept in-frame rearrangements only. Not all clones are present; in checked studies, unresolved V genes account for under half, and no reason is known for the remainder. The sample table records roughly 2 million clones; over 85% of these occur just once. The ten largest make up roughly 0.13% of the sample. The specimen was naive CD4+ T cells sorted from blood. Per the publication, the cell subset or site label means: CD45RA+ positively selected. These receptors were collected from a man aged 18 to 30 in good health.

This rearrangement joins TRBV5-4 to TRBJ1-1; no clear D gene. The CDR3 is 13 amino acids. V was cut by 4 bases and J by 1 base, with 8 bases left in between. Germline V gene lookup returns CDR1 SGHNT and CDR2 YYREEE (reference sequence). CDR3 coding DNA: TGTGCCAGCAGCCCAGAGGCGAACACTGAAGCTTTCTTT. This encodes CASSPEANTEAFF. The full variable domain, its missing parts supplied by reference TRBV5-4 and TRBJ1-1, is ETGVTQSPTHLIKTRGQQVTLRCSSQSGHNTVSWYQQALGQGPQFIFQYYREEENGRGNFPPRFSGLQFPNYSSELNVNALELDDSALYLCASSPEANTEAFFGQGTRLTVV.

The V gene is TRBV14, the J gene TRBJ2-1, with 7 bases lining up with TRBD2. The germline gives CDR1 SGHDN, CDR2 FVKESK. J gave up 6 bases and V 2 bases, and 1 base lay outside the gene matches. There are 13 residues in the CDR3. The CDR3 loop is CASSQLAGNEQFF. In DNA form, the CDR3 reads TGTGCCAGCAGCCAATTAGCGGGCAATGAGCAGTTCTTC.

This clone showed up just once. The rearrangement joins TRBV18 to TRBJ1-5; tentatively, D is TRBD1 (5 bases). CDR1 KGHSH and CDR2 LQKENI come from the germline V gene. The CDR3 totals 13 residues. Trimming removed 4 bases at V and 9 bases at J, with 13 bases between. Written as DNA, the CDR3 is TGTGCCAGCTCACAAACGGGACCTGGGCCCCAGCATTTT. It yields the protein CASSQTGPGPQHF.

The V call is TRBV9, the J call TRBJ2-7, with unresolved D. The CDR3 totals 14 residues. The ends were cut back, 0 bases at V and 2 bases at J, with 9 bases in the middle. Germline V gene sequence: CDR1 SGDLS, CDR2 YYNGEE. The CDR3 DNA is TGTGCCAGCAGCGTAGAACGAGGAGCCTACGAGCAGTACTTC. Translation: CASSVERGAYEQYF.

About this clone: A clone one base away is much larger, so this may be a read error. This sample includes further DNA sequences coding for the same CDR3. This CDR3 is CASSYSRETQYF. The CDR3 DNA reads TGTGCCAGCAGTTACTCGAGGGAGACCCAGTACTTC. The V call is TRBV6-5, the J call TRBJ2-5; D is unclear. The germline gives CDR1 MNHEY, CDR2 SVGAGI. The CDR3 is 12 amino acids. V was cut by 0 bases and J by 5 bases, with 4 bases left in between.

The V gene is TRBV7-9, the J gene TRBJ2-2, with D possibly TRBD1 on 6 matching bases. V lost 5 bases, J lost 5 bases, and 12 bases lay in between. The CDR3 has 14 residues. Germline V CDR1 and CDR2: SEHNR, FQNEAQ (reference sequence). CDR3 sequence: CASSIQQGTGELFF. Written as DNA, the CDR3 is TGTGCCAGCAGCATACAACAGGGTACCGGGGAGCTGTTTTTT.

The chain has TRBV27 and TRBJ1-1; 9 positions match TRBD1. The germline CDR1 and CDR2 sequences are MNHEY and SMNVEV (reference sequence). V trimming: 2 bases; J trimming: 6 bases; junction bases outside the gene matches: 4. The CDR3 has 14 residues. The CDR3 loop reads CASSLGDRAAEAFF. The CDR3, as DNA: TGTGCCAGCAGTTTAGGGGACAGGGCCGCTGAAGCTTTCTTT.

The chain joins TRBV6-5 to TRBJ2-2; 9 bases are a match to TRBD1. CDR1 and CDR2 (germline): MNHEY, SVGAGI. The CDR3 spans 16 residues. V dropped 0 bases and J dropped 4; count of bases not matched to a gene: 3. DNA for the CDR3: TGTGCCAGCAGTTACTCGCCGGGACAGGGCACCGGGGAGCTGTTTTTT. It specifies CASSYSPGQGTGELFF.

The DNA of the CDR3 is TGTGCCACCCCTAGTGAGGATTCCAAAAAACTGTTTTTT. Translated, it gives CATPSEDSKKLFF. The chain has TRBV6-1 and TRBJ1-4; D not certain. Trimming shortened V by 10 bases and J by 9 bases, and 18 bases separated the two germline ends. The germline CDR1 and CDR2 sequences are MNHNS and SASEGT. This CDR3 spans 13 amino acids.

The chain employs TRBV19 and TRBJ2-2; D remains unclear. The germline gives CDR1 LNHDA, CDR2 SQIVND (reference sequence). Trimming pared 8 bases from V and 6 bases from J, leaving 16 bases between. The CDR3 spans 14 residues. Written as DNA, the CDR3 is TGTGCCAGTGAAAAGATGGATCTGGCCGGGGAGCTGTTTTTT. Protein product: CASEKMDLAGELFF.

The V call is TRBV6-1, the J call TRBJ2-7; 7 nucleotides match TRBD1. This CDR3 contains 16 residues. J gave up 5 bases and V 3 bases, and 13 bases lay outside the gene matches. CDR1 is MNHNS and CDR2 is SASEGT in the germline V gene. In DNA form, the CDR3 reads TGTGCCAGCAGTGACATGACAGGGACCGCTAGGGACGAGCAGTACTTC. Its protein is CASSDMTGTARDEQYF.

In this sample, this clone turned up a few times. This rearrangement joins TRBV30 to TRBJ1-5, with D possibly TRBD1 on 6 matching bases. The V and J ends lost 4 bases and 4 bases respectively, with 14 bases between them. Germline V gene lookup returns CDR1 GTSNPN and CDR2 SVGIG (reference sequence). This CDR3 contains 14 residues. This CDR3 reads CAWNPQGMNQPQHF. The DNA for the CDR3 is TGTGCCTGGAATCCCCAGGGGATGAATCAGCCCCAGCATTTT.

The chain joins TRBV10-1 to TRBJ2-7; no clear D gene. The germline V gene encodes CDR1 WNHNN and CDR2 SYGVQD (reference sequence). CDR3 size: 13 residues. Between the trimmed V and J ends, which lost 5 bases and 7 bases, there was a span of 15 bases. Here the CDR3 DNA reads TGCGCCAGCAGTACCTCCGCCCTCCAGGAGCAGTACTTC. Its protein is CASSTSALQEQYF.

The chain recombines TRBV27 with TRBJ2-1; the D gene is possibly TRBD1 (5 bases). Germline V gene lookup returns CDR1 MNHEY and CDR2 SMNVEV (reference sequence). V lost 0 bases, J lost 6 bases, and 12 bases lay in between. The CDR3 contains 15 residues. In DNA, the CDR3 is TGTGCCAGCAGTTTATCGGGCAGGGTATTCAATGAGCAGTTCTTC. It translates to CASSLSGRVFNEQFF.

The V and J genes are TRBV29-1 and TRBJ2-7, with unresolved D. Trimming removed 5 bases from V and 0 bases from J, with 8 bases in between. Germline V gene lookup returns CDR1 SQVTM and CDR2 ANQGSEA. The CDR3 runs 12 residues. The CDR3 DNA reads as TGCAGCGTTTTGGGCCTCTCCTACGAGCAGTACTTC. Translated, it gives CSVLGLSYEQYF.

This sequence joins TRBV27 and TRBJ2-7, with unresolved D. The ends were cut back, 4 bases at V and 2 bases at J, with 12 bases in the middle. CDR1 MNHEY and CDR2 SMNVEV come from the germline V gene (reference sequence). The CDR3 totals 14 residues. CDR3 DNA sequence: TGTGCCAGCAGTTCTCGTCCGTTGGCCTACGAGCAGTACTTC. The encoded protein is CASSSRPLAYEQYF.